This passage covers 19 T cell receptor beta chains from one sample sequenced in a study of T cell changes during pregnancy in multiple sclerosis. The assay was immunoSEQ multiplex PCR, and TCRdb's table has in-frame clones only and misses some. This sample yields just under 80,000 clones, of which over 85% are seen a single time; approximately 0.99% belongs to the top ten. Sequencing used peripheral blood, obtained in the first trimester of pregnancy. These receptor sequences come from a female donor with multiple sclerosis, enrolled in a pregnancy study.

CDR3 region: CASSPLGSSGNTIYF. For the CDR3, the DNA is TGTGCCAGCAGCCCTCTGGGCAGCTCTGGAAACACCATATATTTT. This chain joins TRBV9 and TRBJ1-3; D is undetermined. CDR1 is SGDLS, CDR2 YYNGEE, per germline. This CDR3 contains 15 residues. The V and J ends lost 4 bases and 0 bases respectively, with 11 bases between them. Full variable domain (rest looked up from reference TRBV9 and TRBJ1-3): DSGVTQTPKHLITATGQRVTLRCSPRSGDLSVYWYQQSLDQGLQFLIQYYNGEERAKGNILERFSAQQFPDLHSELNLSSLELGDSALYFCASSPLGSSGNTIYFGEGSWLTVV.

The J gene is TRBJ2-7, the V gene TRBV2, with 7 bases matching TRBD2. From germline, CDR1 is SNHLY and CDR2 FYNNEI. V shed 6 bases and J 4 bases; nucleotides not matched to a gene: 0. CDR3 length equals 11 residues. In DNA, the CDR3 is TGTGCCAGCAGCGGGGGGTACGAGCAGTACTTC. Its translation: CASSGGYEQYF. Combining the CDR3 with reference TRBV2 and TRBJ2-7 gives the whole variable domain EPEVTQTPSHQVTQMGQEVILRCVPISNHLYFYWYRQILGQKVEFLVSFYNNEISEKSEIFDDQFSVERPDGSNFTLKIRSTKLEDSAMYFCASSGGYEQYFGPGTRLTVT.

J is TRBJ2-5 and V is TRBV11-2, with 10 bases that match TRBD2. V trimming: 5 bases; J trimming: 4 bases; junction bases outside the gene matches: 10. From germline, CDR1 is SGHAT and CDR2 FQNNGV. This CDR3 contains 16 residues. CDR3 coding DNA: TGTGCCAGCAGCCCCCGGACTAGCGGACCCCGAGAGACCCAGTACTTC. It translates to CASSPRTSGPRETQYF.

The chain employs TRBV6-1 and TRBJ2-7; D unclear. There are 14 residues in the CDR3. The germline V and J ends were trimmed by 4 bases and 4 bases, with 14 bases remaining between them. Germline V CDR1 and CDR2: MNHNS, SASEGT. CDR3 residues: CASSAHRRTYEQYF. For the CDR3, the DNA is TGTGCCAGCAGTGCACACAGAAGAACTTACGAGCAGTACTTC.

CDR3 coding DNA: TGTGCCAGCAGTCCGGGGGACTATTCCTACGAGCAGTACTTC. It translates to CASSPGDYSYEQYF. The rearrangement joins TRBV28 to TRBJ2-7; 7 bases align to TRBD2. This CDR3 is built from 14 residues. In germline, CDR1 is MDHEN, CDR2 SYDVKM. The ends lost 5 bases at V and 1 base at J; junction bases unmatched: 5.

In its sample, this clone was seen once. The chain uses TRBV7-2 and TRBJ1-1, with 7 nucleotides matching TRBD1. The CDR3 extends over 15 amino acids. The germline V gene encodes CDR1 SGHTA and CDR2 FQGNSA. V shed 1 base and J 2 bases; nucleotides not matched to a gene: 4. Here the CDR3 reads CASSLEGGLNTEAFF. CDR3 nucleotides: TGTGCCAGCAGCTTAGAAGGGGGCTTAAACACTGAAGCTTTCTTT.

The V call is TRBV27, the J call TRBJ1-2, with TRBD1 matching 10 bases. This CDR3 is built from 17 residues. V shed 2 bases, J shed 6 bases, and the junction held 12 bases outside the gene matches. CDR1 is MNHEY and CDR2 is SMNVEV in the germline V gene (reference sequence). The DNA for the CDR3 is TGTGCCAGCAGTTTAGAAGGGACAGGGGTGCCATGGGATGGCTACACCTTC. It codes for CASSLEGTGVPWDGYTF.

The J gene is TRBJ2-1, the V gene TRBV7-2, with 10 bases matching TRBD2. Germline values: CDR1 SGHTA, CDR2 FQGNSA. The length of the CDR3 is 16 residues. J lost 7 bases, V lost 4 bases, and 10 bases had no gene match. DNA for the CDR3: TGTGCCAGCAGCTCCAAAAGCGGGGGGGCCTCAAATGAGCAGTTCTTC. Its translation is CASSSKSGGASNEQFF.

The genes are TRBV21-1 and TRBJ2-2; TRBD1 is the table's D call and was not checked against the DNA. TRBV21-1 is flagged as a pseudogene. This CDR3 spans 21 amino acids. The CDR3 DNA sequence: TGTGCCAGCAGCAAAGATCAAATAGGGGACAGGGTTTTCGCGAACACCGGGGAGCTGTTTTTT. It specifies CASSKDQIGDRVFANTGELFF.

The chain combines TRBV18 with TRBJ1-1, with a tentative D call TRBD1 (5 bases). The CDR3 loop spans 14 amino acids. Germline V lookup: CDR1 KGHSH, CDR2 LQKENI. V dropped 4 bases and J dropped 3 bases, with 12 bases sitting between them. The CDR3 DNA is TGTGCCAGCTCACTGCAGGGTGGGGACACTGAAGCTTTCTTT. Translating gives CASSLQGGDTEAFF.

The chain employs TRBV28 and TRBJ1-1, with 8 positions matching TRBD1. Germline CDR1 reads MDHEN; CDR2 reads SYDVKM. The CDR3 has 15 residues. V dropped 6 bases and J dropped 3; count of bases not matched to a gene: 9. The CDR3 loop is CASRYQGAEYTEAFF. CDR3 DNA sequence: TGTGCCAGCAGGTATCAGGGGGCCGAGTACACTGAAGCTTTCTTT.

This clone was seen a single time. The CDR3 is CSVEEQGGSGELFF. CDR3 nucleotide sequence: TGCAGCGTTGAGGAGCAGGGTGGGTCCGGGGAGCTGTTTTTT. The chain joins TRBV29-1 to TRBJ2-2; the D gene is possibly TRBD1 (5 bases). The CDR3 totals 14 residues. Germline V gene data show CDR1 as SQVTM and CDR2 as ANQGSEA. Trimming removed 3 bases from V and 6 bases from J, with 14 bases in between.

The chain is built from TRBV2 and TRBJ1-5, with a tentative D call TRBD1 (5 bases). This CDR3 contains 15 residues. CDR1 is SNHLY, CDR2 FYNNEI, per germline. V was shortened by 6 bases and J by 2 bases, with 14 bases between the two germline ends. CDR3 sequence (DNA): TGTGCCAGCAGCTGGGGGGATTATGGCAATCAGCCCCAGCATTTT. Its translation: CASSWGDYGNQPQHF.

This clone was picked up one time. The rearrangement uses TRBV5-1 and TRBJ2-2; TRBD2 matches 7 bases. This CDR3 spans 15 amino acids. V dropped 2 bases and J dropped 2; count of bases not matched to a gene: 3. Germline lookup yields CDR1 SGHRS and CDR2 YFSETQ. The CDR3 sequence is CASSFGGINTGELFF. The CDR3 DNA sequence: TGCGCCAGCAGCTTCGGGGGGATTAACACCGGGGAGCTGTTTTTT.

The genes are TRBV19 and TRBJ1-5; no firm D call. The CDR3 is 14 residues long. Looked up from germline, CDR1 is LNHDA and CDR2 is SQIVND (reference sequence). Deletions cut 7 bases from V and 1 base from J, with 11 bases between. CDR3 residues: CASISGPSNQPQHF. The CDR3 DNA reads as TGTGCCAGTATTTCTGGCCCGAGCAATCAGCCCCAGCATTTT. Complete variable domain (other parts from reference TRBV19 and TRBJ1-5): DGGITQSPKYLFRKEGQNVTLSCEQNLNHDAMYWYRQDPGQGLRLIYYSQIVNDFQKGDIAEGYSVSREKKESFPLTVTSAQKNPTAFYLCASISGPSNQPQHFGDGTRLSIL.

This clone was seen a single time. The genes are TRBV7-3 and TRBJ2-1; perhaps TRBD2 as D (5 bases). This CDR3 region has 16 residues. V lost 5 bases and J 0 bases, leaving 14 bases between the germline ends. Germline CDR1 reads SGHTA; CDR2 reads FQGTGA. The CDR3 DNA reads TGTGCCAGCAGCCTAAGGCCGGGGAACTCCTACAATGAGCAGTTCTTC. The encoded protein is CASSLRPGNSYNEQFF.

The rearrangement links TRBV19 to TRBJ2-7; 9 bases agree with TRBD2. With 6 bases clipped from V and 4 bases from J, the junction kept 13 bases outside the gene matches. Germline V CDR1 and CDR2: LNHDA, SQIVND (reference sequence). The CDR3 loop spans 16 amino acids. CDR3: CASRAGGPKLTYEQYF. CDR3 nucleotides: TGTGCCAGTAGGGCGGGAGGGCCGAAGTTAACGTACGAGCAGTACTTC.

This chain joins TRBV4-3 and TRBJ1-2; D not certain. The CDR3 extends over 14 amino acids. V shed 1 base and J shed 8 bases, with 14 bases lying between them. CDR1 and CDR2 from the germline V gene are LGHNA and YSLEER. The CDR3 nucleotides are TGCGCCAGCAGCCAAGGGAATGTGGGCTTGGGCTACACCTTC. Amino acids: CASSQGNVGLGYTF.

The chain employs TRBV11-3 and TRBJ2-2; no reliable D call. The CDR3 spans 12 residues. Germline V gene data show CDR1 as SGHNT and CDR2 as YENEEA. V shed 5 bases and J shed 3 bases, with 4 bases lying between them. The CDR3 nucleotides read TGTGCCAGCAGCCTACACACCGGGGAGCTGTTTTTT. Translated: CASSLHTGELFF. The variable domain in full, with the rest retrieved from reference TRBV11-3 and TRBJ2-2, is EAGVVQSPRYKIIEKKQPVAFWCNPISGHNTLYWYLQNLGQGPELLIRYENEEAVDDSQLPKDRFSAERLKGVDSTLKIQPAELGDSAVYLCASSLHTGELFFGEGSRLTVL.